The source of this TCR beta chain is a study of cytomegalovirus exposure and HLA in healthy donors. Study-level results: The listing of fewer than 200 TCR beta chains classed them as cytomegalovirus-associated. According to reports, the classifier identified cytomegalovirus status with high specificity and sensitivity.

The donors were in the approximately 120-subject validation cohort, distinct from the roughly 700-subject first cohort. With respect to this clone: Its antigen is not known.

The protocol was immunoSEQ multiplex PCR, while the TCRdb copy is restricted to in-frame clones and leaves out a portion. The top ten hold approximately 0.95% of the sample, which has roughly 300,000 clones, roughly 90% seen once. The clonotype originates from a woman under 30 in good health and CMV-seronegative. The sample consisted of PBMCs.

Written as DNA, the CDR3 is TGTGCCAGCAGCTTAGTGAGGGTTCGCAGGACCCAGTACTTC. This gives the protein CASSLVRVRRTQYF. The J gene is TRBJ2-5, the V gene TRBV7-9; tentative D call: TRBD2 (5 bases). V shed 1 base and J shed 7 bases, with 13 bases lying between them. Germline values: CDR1 SEHNR, CDR2 FQNEAQ (reference sequence). The CDR3 has 14 residues.